The following is a T cell receptor beta chain sequence with its context. Its antigen is unknown. This record belongs to a study of early stage breast cancer tumors. Across the study: Most of the 16 invasive tumors were ER+, PR+ and HER2-.

Clones were read by immunoSEQ multiplex PCR, and TCRdb kept only the in-frame ones, dropping some. The data hold just under 30,000 clones, with just under 85% observed a single time. Germline assignment: CDR1 SGHAT and CDR2 FQNNGV. J was trimmed by 4 bases and V by 5 bases; bases with no gene match: 8. CDR3 length: 15 amino acids. The study, taken as a whole, reports: Commonly generated sequences made up most enriched TCRB sequences shared between patients. Tumor and normal breast were distinguished via blood comparison in most of the 16 patients.

The sequenced sample was blood. J is TRBJ2-1 and V is TRBV11-2; 7 bases align to TRBD1. The receptor comes from a person aged 45-65 years with breast cancer. The CDR3 here is CASSNRDSRYNEQFF. CDR3 nucleotides: TGTGCCAGCAGCAACCGGGACAGCAGATACAATGAGCAGTTCTTC.